Below, 7 T cell receptor beta chains from the same sample are listed, as sequenced in a study of cytomegalovirus exposure and HLA in healthy donors. 60 Vbeta and 13 Jbeta primers were used in PCR. Libraries were prepared by immunoSEQ multiplex PCR; TCRdb keeps only in-frame clonotypes and omits some of them. The sample has more than 140,000 clones, about four fifths seen once. The sequenced sample was PBMCs. The receptor set was obtained from a man aged 30 to 45 in good health and CMV-seropositive.

V and J are TRBV27 and TRBJ2-7; 15 nucleotides align to TRBD2. This CDR3 has 14 residues. J was trimmed by 6 bases and V by 5 bases; bases with no gene match: 2. The germline V gene encodes CDR1 MNHEY and CDR2 SMNVEV (reference sequence). CDR3 sequence reads: CASSPGLAGGEQYF. CDR3 DNA: TGTGCCAGCAGTCCGGGACTAGCGGGAGGCGAGCAGTACTTC.

This clone was observed once. This chain uses TRBV4-1 with TRBJ1-2; 8 nucleotides line up with TRBD1. J gave up 8 bases and V 1 base, and 9 bases lay outside the gene matches. The CDR3 consists of 15 residues. Germline V gene data show CDR1 as MGHRA and CDR2 as YSYEKL. The CDR3 bases are TGCGCCAGCAGCCAAGGGTTGGGACAGGTCTTAGGCTACACCTTC. The encoded protein is CASSQGLGQVLGYTF.

V usage is TRBV7-2 and J usage is TRBJ1-1; D unresolved. CDR1 and CDR2 from the germline V gene are SGHTA and FQGNSA. The CDR3 is made up of 14 amino acids. Trimming removed 1 base at V and 1 base at J, with 7 bases between. Here the CDR3 DNA reads TGTGCCAGCAGCTTAGTCGGAGCGAACACTGAAGCTTTCTTT. Amino acid sequence: CASSLVGANTEAFF. The entire variable domain, with the rest obtained from reference TRBV7-2 and TRBJ1-1, is as follows: GAGVSQSPSNKVTEKGKDVELRCDPISGHTALYWYRQSLGQGLEFLIYFQGNSAPDKSGLPSDRFSAERTGGSVSTLTIQRTQQEDSAVYLCASSLVGANTEAFFGQGTRLTVV.

This clone has a single count. This chain joins TRBV11-2 and TRBJ2-2; 8 bases line up with TRBD2. Germline CDR1 and CDR2: SGHAT and FQNNGV. The CDR3 runs to 18 residues. Losses at the gene ends were 5 bases for V and 7 bases for J; bases not matched to a gene: 18. CDR3 nucleotides: TGTGCCAGCAGCGTCGGGAGGGCGCGTAGGGGATTTGGCGGGGAGCTGTTTTTT. The encoded protein is CASSVGRARRGFGGELFF.

The table lists this clone with a count of one. The genes are TRBV6-5 and TRBJ2-5, with TRBD2 identical over 10 bases. In germline, CDR1 is MNHEY, CDR2 SVGAGI. Trimming cost V 6 bases and J 7 bases; bases outside gene matches: 11. The CDR3 consists of 15 residues. The CDR3 DNA is TGTGCCAGCAGCTTAGCGGGGGGCGCCCTCGGGACCCAGTACTTC. It is translated as CASSLAGGALGTQYF.

This chain uses TRBV7-9 with TRBJ1-2, with 9 bases aligning to TRBD1. This CDR3 has 14 residues. Germline-derived CDR1 and CDR2 are SEHNR and FQNEAQ (reference sequence). After removal of 7 bases from V and 4 bases from J, the junction contained 7 bases not matched to a gene. Here the CDR3 reads CASTSGDRVYGYTF. DNA of the CDR3: TGTGCCAGCACCTCGGGGGACAGGGTCTATGGCTACACCTTC.

The V gene is TRBV15, the J gene TRBJ2-7; 12 bases match TRBD2. V lost 1 base and J lost 6; bases outside the gene matches: 7. Germline CDR1 LNHNV, CDR2 YYDKDF (reference sequence). The CDR3 has 16 residues. CDR3 in amino acids: CATSRALGTSGFEQYF. The CDR3 DNA reads as TGTGCCACCAGCAGAGCGCTCGGGACTAGCGGGTTCGAGCAGTACTTC.